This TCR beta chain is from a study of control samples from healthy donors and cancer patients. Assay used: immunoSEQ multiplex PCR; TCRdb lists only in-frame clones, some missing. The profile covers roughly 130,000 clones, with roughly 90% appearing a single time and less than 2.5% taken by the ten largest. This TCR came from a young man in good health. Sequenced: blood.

This chain's CDR3 is CASGGRAEQPQHF. The CDR3, as DNA: TGTGCCAGCGGGGGTAGGGCGGAACAGCCCCAGCATTTT. The chain employs TRBV16 and TRBJ1-5, with D possibly being TRBD1 (5 bases). This CDR3 has 13 residues. Looked up from germline, CDR1 is KGHSY and CDR2 is FQNENV. Deletions cut 8 bases from V and 7 bases from J, with 15 bases between.